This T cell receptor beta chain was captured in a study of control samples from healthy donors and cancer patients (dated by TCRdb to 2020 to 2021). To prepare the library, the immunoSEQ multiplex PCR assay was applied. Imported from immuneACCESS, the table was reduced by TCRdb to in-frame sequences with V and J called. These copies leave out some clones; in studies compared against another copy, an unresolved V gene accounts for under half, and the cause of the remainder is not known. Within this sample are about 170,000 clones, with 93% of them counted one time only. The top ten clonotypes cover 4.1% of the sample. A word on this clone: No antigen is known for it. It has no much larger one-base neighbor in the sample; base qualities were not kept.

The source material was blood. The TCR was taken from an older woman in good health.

Here the CDR3 is given as CASSPASGGQGETQYF. The DNA is as follows: TGTGCCAGCTCACCGGCTAGCGGGGGTCAGGGAGAGACCCAGTACTTC. The sequence links TRBV18 to TRBJ2-5; 10 of the junction bases match TRBD2. Taken from cysteine to phenylalanine, the CDR3 has 16 residues. Only the CDR3 portion is preserved as DNA: 48 bases, with reading frame beginning at the first base. Germline trimming amounts to 3 bases on V and 4 bases on J, with 8 as the count of junction bases outside the gene matches. CDR1 and CDR2, looked up from the germline V gene, are KGHSH and LQKENI.